Sequencing of this T cell receptor (beta chain) was carried out in a study of T cell clonotyping in hematopoietic cell transplantation. Points from the study as a whole: No sorting was done, leaving CD4 and CD8 contributions mixed. Few recipient clonotypes overlapped donors; over 95% were de novo at given depth. Graft donor and pretransplant recipient Inverse Simpson Index values predicted broader posttransplant TCR diversity. Recipient TCR diversity dropped after transplant; expanded clonotypes rose from day 30 to 180.

As to this clone: Its antigen is unidentified.

Germline V gives CDR1 SGHAT, CDR2 FQNNGV. CDR3 length: 14 residues. V was shortened by 5 bases and J by 5 bases, with 15 bases between the two germline ends. The repertoire was sequenced with immunoSEQ multiplex PCR; TCRdb's copy has only in-frame clones and lacks some. The table shows some 30,000 clones, with roughly 95% occurring only once. The V and J genes are TRBV11-2 and TRBJ2-5, with a weak D call TRBD2 (5 bases). Sequenced: peripheral blood mononuclear cells. This TCR came from a middle-aged man in good health. Some clones in this sample may be carry-over from other donors' samples. CDR3 sequence (DNA): TGTGCCAGCAGCCATATGACTAATTGGGAGACCCAGTACTTC. Its translation is CASSHMTNWETQYF.